This is a list of T cell receptor beta chains from one sample in a study of OX40 agonist ivuxolimab in advanced cancers. The protocol was immunoSEQ multiplex PCR, while the TCRdb copy is restricted to in-frame clones and leaves out a portion. Seen here are tens of thousands of clones, 80% to 90% observed once, and the top ten hold about 0.69%. Specimen: CD4+ or CD8+ T cells sorted from blood, collected in a trial of the OX40 agonist ivuxolimab. The receptors here all came from an adult with an advanced solid tumor such as melanoma, head and neck, liver or kidney cancer. Both conserved end residues are part of each CDR3. The D gene is left open where the match is weak. Only some rows state a clone size, as once, few, many or a class for expanded clones.

TRBJ1-5 . . TRBV5-4 CASSLDGKNQPQHF TGTGCCAGCAGCTTAGACGGAAAGAATCAGCCCCAGCATTTT
TRBJ2-5 . . TRBV9 CASSSEETQYF TGTGCCAGCAGCTCCGAGGAGACCCAGTACTTC
TRBJ2-1 . TRBD2 TRBV5-1 CASTDGRGGIDEQFF TGCGCCAGCACCGACGGGCGGGGGGGTATCGATGAGCAGTTCTTC
TRBJ1-6 . . TRBV11-1 CASSLLDNSPLHF TGTGCCAGCAGCTTACTGGATAATTCACCCCTCCACTTT
TRBJ1-4 . . TRBV28 CASSTDSNEKLFF TGTGCCAGCAGTACCGACAGTAATGAAAAACTGTTTTTT
TRBJ2-7 . TRBD1 TRBV2 CASSEAGGPLTYEQYF TGTGCCAGCAGTGAAGCAGGGGGCCCTCTCACCTACGAGCAGTACTTC
TRBJ2-7 . . TRBV6-9 CASSLAGAEQYF TGTGCCAGCAGTCTCGCCGGGGCCGAGCAGTACTTC
TRBJ2-7 . . TRBV5-1 CASSLVRGGSGEQYF TGCGCCAGCAGCCTTGTGAGGGGGGGCTCTGGAGAGCAGTACTTC
TRBJ1-4 . TRBD1 TRBV6-1 CASASQGANEKLFF TGTGCCAGCGCTTCACAGGGGGCTAATGAAAAACTGTTTTTT
TRBJ2-3 . TRBD2 TRBV7-3 CASSQAGGRDTQYF TGTGCCAGCAGCCAGGCGGGGGGGCGAGATACGCAGTATTTT
TRBJ2-2 . TRBD2 TRBV7-3 CASSPITSGVGELFF TGTGCCAGCAGCCCCATCACTAGCGGGGTTGGGGAGCTGTTTTTT
TRBJ2-3 . . TRBV5-1 CASSLGRGAPKEAESRTDTQYF TGCGCCAGCAGCTTGGGCCGGGGGGCCCCGAAAGAGGCCGAATCCCGCACAGATACGCAGTATTTT
TRBJ2-3 . TRBD2 TRBV7-8 CASSPTSGGSFSTDTQYF TGTGCCAGCAGCCCTACTAGCGGGGGTTCATTCAGCACAGATACGCAGTATTTT
TRBJ1-1 . . TRBV6-1 CASSGQLNTEAFF TGTGCCAGCAGTGGACAGTTGAACACTGAAGCTTTCTTT
TRBJ2-1 . . TRBV7-3 CASSSARTSDEQFF TGTGCCAGCAGCTCTGCGAGGACAAGCGATGAGCAGTTCTTC
TRBJ2-3 . . TRBV9 CASSISIPDTQYF TGTGCCAGCAGCATTAGCATCCCAGATACGCAGTATTTT
TRBJ1-6 . . TRBV13 CASSPGPNSPLHF TGTGCCAGCAGCCCGGGGCCAAATTCACCCCTCCACTTT
TRBJ2-5 . TRBD2 TRBV10-3 CAISTGGAQETQYF TGTGCCATCAGCACGGGAGGGGCCCAAGAGACCCAGTACTTC
TRBJ1-3 . . TRBV2 CASSEAVFTIYF TGTGCCAGCAGTGAAGCGGTCTTCACCATATATTTT
TRBJ2-7 . . TRBV2 CASREHRAMGGQQYF TGTGCCAGCAGGGAGCATAGGGCTATGGGTGGGCAGCAGTACTTC
TRBJ1-6 . TRBD1 TRBV28 CASRGDRGYSPLHF TGTGCCAGCAGGGGGGACAGGGGTTATTCACCCCTCCACTTT
TRBJ2-5 . TRBD1 TRBV28 CASSWAGQVVPAQYF TGTGCCAGCAGTTGGGCGGGACAGGTTGTGCCGGCCCAGTACTTC
TRBJ2-4 . TRBD1 TRBV6-1 CASSLDRVANIQYF TGTGCCAGCAGCCTGGACAGGGTTGCAAACATTCAGTACTTC
TRBJ2-7 . TRBD1 TRBV28 CASSPQTGTGYEQYF TGTGCCAGCAGTCCCCAGACCGGGACAGGGTACGAGCAGTACTTC
TRBJ2-5 few . TRBV5-1 CASSTGSGETQYF TGCGCCAGCAGCACTGGTTCCGGGGAGACCCAGTACTTC
TRBJ1-2 . . TRBV5-1 CVSSGDNPKYYGYTF TGCGTCAGCAGCGGGGACAATCCAAAGTACTATGGCTACACCTTC
TRBJ1-1 . TRBD1 TRBV11-1 CASSELGQGAEAFF TGTGCCAGCAGCGAATTGGGCCAGGGGGCGGAAGCTTTCTTT
TRBJ1-4 . TRBD1 TRBV29-1 CSGGGTANEKLFF TGCAGCGGAGGCGGGACAGCTAATGAAAAACTGTTTTTT
TRBJ2-4 . TRBD2 TRBV5-6 CASSLTSGGFVKNIQYF TGTGCCAGCAGCTTGACTAGCGGGGGTTTTGTCAAAAACATTCAGTACTTC
TRBJ2-7 . TRBD1 TRBV19 CASRPGQSYEQYF TGTGCCAGTAGGCCGGGACAGAGCTACGAGCAGTACTTC
TRBJ2-1 . . TRBV9 CASSLTLNEQFF TGTGCCAGCAGTCTCACCTTGAATGAGCAGTTCTTC
TRBJ2-5 . TRBD2 TRBV29-1 CSVVAGYQETQYF TGCAGCGTGGTAGCGGGGTACCAAGAGACCCAGTACTTC
TRBJ1-1 . . TRBV5-4 CASSLGQGYEAFF TGTGCCAGCAGCTTGGGCCAGGGCTATGAAGCTTTCTTT
TRBJ1-2 . . TRBV5-6 CASSFQGRGGYTF TGTGCCAGCAGCTTCCAGGGACGGGGTGGCTACACCTTC
TRBJ2-1 . TRBD2 TRBV12-5 CASGLGTSVVNEQFF TGTGCTAGTGGTTTGGGGACTAGCGTTGTGAATGAGCAGTTCTTC
TRBJ2-1 once TRBD2 TRBV11-3 CASSGGGTVSSYNEQFF TGTGCCAGCAGCGGGGGAGGGACGGTCAGCTCCTACAATGAGCAGTTCTTC
TRBJ1-1 . TRBD1 TRBV29-1 CSVRTGGSEAFF TGCAGCGTAAGGACAGGGGGGTCTGAAGCTTTCTTT
TRBJ1-1 few . TRBV7-8 CASSLAPLGTEAFF TGTGCCAGCAGCTTAGCCCCTCTTGGGACTGAAGCTTTCTTT
TRBJ2-2 few TRBD1 TRBV19 CASSRGRLEAGELFF TGTGCCAGTAGCAGGGGGCGCTTAGAAGCCGGGGAGCTGTTTTTT
TRBJ1-2 . . TRBV4-1 CASSRVGGRGYTF TGCGCCAGCAGCCGCGTCGGGGGGCGTGGCTACACCTTC
TRBJ2-2 . . TRBV28 CASSVGVGTGELFF TGTGCCAGCAGTGTGGGAGTCGGCACCGGGGAGCTGTTTTTT
TRBJ2-1 . . TRBV28 CASSSGDLEYNEQFF TGTGCCAGCAGTTCCGGGGACCTCGAATACAATGAGCAGTTCTTC
TRBJ2-2 . . TRBV5-1 CASSLTGKNTGELFF TGCGCCAGCAGCTTAACAGGGAAGAACACCGGGGAGCTGTTTTTT
TRBJ2-7 . TRBD1 TRBV5-1 CASRPGQGPPYEQYF TGCGCCAGCAGGCCCGGACAGGGACCCCCCTACGAGCAGTACTTC